The clone carrying this T cell receptor gamma chain appeared once. Its antigen is undetermined. The junction shows a germline mismatch at one end, possibly a read error. This sample is part of a study of Vδ1+ human thymocytes. Germline CDR1 is EGSNGY and CDR2 is YDSYNSKV. The CDR3 sequence is 13 residues long. Points from the study as a whole: Roughly 22% of thymic delta-chain sequences were Vdelta2, with few Vdelta3, unlike blood Vdelta1+ controls. Thymic TRG and TRD repertoires appeared highly polyclonal. Bulk repertoire data may be misinterpreted because of unexpected Vdelta2 sequences.

Thymocytes were sorted as CD3+ TCRVdelta1+ TCRVdelta2- after alphabeta T cell depletion. The template was reverse-transcribed extracted RNA. CDR3 amplicons came from multiplex PCR with pooled V-gene forward and constant-region reverse primers. TCRdb reprocessed the multiplex PCR reads using CATT. The sample carries 25,000 to 35,000 gamma-chain clones, about 18% recorded once. The rearrangement uses TRGV2 and TRGJ1 or TRGJ2. Sequenced input: Vdelta1+ gamma-delta thymocytes from the thymus. Subset specified: FACS-sorted CD3+ TCRalphabeta- TCRVdelta1+ TCRVdelta2- thymocytes. The sequence derives from a boy younger than two who had congenital heart surgery. Written as DNA, the CDR3 is TGTGCCACCTGGGTTCCGATCGGTTATAAGAAAATCTTT. This gives the protein CATWVPIGYKKIF.